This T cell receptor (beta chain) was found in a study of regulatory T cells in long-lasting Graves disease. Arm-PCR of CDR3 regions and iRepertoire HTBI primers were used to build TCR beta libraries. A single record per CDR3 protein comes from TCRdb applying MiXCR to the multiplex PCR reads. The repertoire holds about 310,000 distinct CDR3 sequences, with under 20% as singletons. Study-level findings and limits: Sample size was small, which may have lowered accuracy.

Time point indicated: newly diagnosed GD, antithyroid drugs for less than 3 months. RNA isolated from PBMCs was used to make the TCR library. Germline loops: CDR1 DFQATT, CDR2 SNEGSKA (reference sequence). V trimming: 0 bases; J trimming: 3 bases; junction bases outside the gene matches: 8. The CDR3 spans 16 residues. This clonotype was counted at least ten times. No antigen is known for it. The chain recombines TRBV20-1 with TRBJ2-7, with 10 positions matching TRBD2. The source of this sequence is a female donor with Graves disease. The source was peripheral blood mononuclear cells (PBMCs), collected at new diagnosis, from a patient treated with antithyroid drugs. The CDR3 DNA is TGCAGTGCTAGAGATAGGAGCGGGAGGGGGGGCTACGAGCAGTACTTC. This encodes CSARDRSGRGGYEQYF.